The 32 T cell receptor beta chains below were found in one sample sequenced in a study of Ad26.COV2.S vaccination and SARS-CoV-2 variants. Assay: immunoSEQ multiplex PCR; the TCRdb copy retains only in-frame clones and omits some. The data hold around 400,000 clones, with approximately 89% observed a single time. Stated treatment: 15 to 20 received Ad26.COV2.S at low or high dose, single or two shots; 5 received placebo; per-sample allocation not given. Following the first vaccine or placebo injection, samples were taken on day 63. Sequences were derived from peripheral blood, sampled in a trial of Ad26.COV2.S vaccine versus placebo. These receptors came from a person aged 18-65 years who received the Ad26.COV2.S COVID-19 vaccine or a placebo.

The chain links TRBV5-4 to TRBJ2-1; 10 bases are shared with TRBD2. The CDR3 is made up of 16 amino acids. The junction had 13 bases not matched to a gene; V was cut back by 4 bases and J by 9 bases. Germline loops: CDR1 SGHNT, CDR2 YYREEE (reference sequence). CDR3 DNA: TGTGCCAGCAGCCCGGGGGGTTTAGCGGGAGGCTCTGAGCAGTTCTTC. The encoded protein is CASSPGGLAGGSEQFF.

V is TRBV10-3 and J is TRBJ2-7; D is possibly TRBD1 (6 bases). The CDR3 spans 13 residues. Trimming pared 4 bases from V and 2 bases from J, leaving 9 bases between. Germline CDR1 and CDR2: ENHRY and SYGVKD. The CDR3 DNA sequence: TGTGCCATCAGTGGCCGGGACACCTACGAGCAGTACTTC. Translated: CAISGRDTYEQYF.

The V and J genes are TRBV6-6 and TRBJ2-6; TRBD1 matches at 7 bases. V lost 6 bases and J lost 0; bases outside the gene matches: 2. This CDR3 contains 15 residues. CDR1 is MNHNY and CDR2 is SVGAGI in the germline V gene (reference sequence). CDR3 loop: CASRRQGSGANVLTF. CDR3 DNA sequence: TGTGCCAGCAGACGACAGGGCTCTGGGGCCAACGTCCTGACTTTC.

The chain couples TRBV5-5 to TRBJ2-5; no firm D call. V was shortened by 2 bases and J by 3 bases, with 14 bases between the two germline ends. The CDR3 runs to 15 residues. Germline CDR1 and CDR2: SGHKS and YYEKEE (reference sequence). CDR3 loop: CASSLSVTEKETQYF. As DNA, the CDR3 is TGTGCCAGCAGCTTAAGTGTGACGGAGAAAGAGACCCAGTACTTC.

The J gene is TRBJ1-2, the V gene TRBV11-3; 7 nucleotides agree with TRBD1. V lost 2 bases and J lost 6; bases outside the gene matches: 9. The CDR3 consists of 15 residues. The germline CDR1 and CDR2 sequences are SGHNT and YENEEA. CDR3 residues: CASSLRRQGGHGYTF. The CDR3 nucleotides read TGTGCCAGCAGCTTACGGCGACAGGGTGGCCATGGCTACACCTTC.

The J gene is TRBJ1-4, the V gene TRBV7-2; no reliable D call. This CDR3 has 16 residues. V was pared by 6 bases and J by 3 bases, with 17 bases between. Germline CDR1 and CDR2: SGHTA and FQGNSA. The CDR3 loop is CASSPRNGEANEKLFF. The CDR3 DNA sequence: TGTGCCAGCAGTCCACGAAATGGGGAGGCTAATGAAAAACTGTTTTTT.

The chain carries TRBV28 and TRBJ2-7; D remains ambiguous. From germline, CDR1 is MDHEN and CDR2 SYDVKM. The ends were cut back, 6 bases at V and 1 base at J, with 10 bases in the middle. The CDR3 spans 13 residues. The CDR3 loop reads CASSNSDSYEQYF. The DNA of the CDR3 is TGTGCCAGCAGCAACTCTGATTCCTACGAGCAGTACTTC.

The rearrangement joins TRBV28 to TRBJ2-2, with 10 bases aligning to TRBD2. Germline-derived CDR1 and CDR2 are MDHEN and SYDVKM. The CDR3 has 17 residues. V dropped 5 bases and J dropped 7; count of bases not matched to a gene: 13. DNA for the CDR3: TGTGCCAGCAGTCAGCGGACAGCCCTAGCGGGGGACGGGGAGCTGTTTTTT. Protein product: CASSQRTALAGDGELFF.

The chain joins TRBV28 to TRBJ2-7; TRBD1 matches at 8 bases. This CDR3 has 13 amino acids. Germline V gives CDR1 MDHEN, CDR2 SYDVKM. J lost 4 bases, V lost 4 bases, and 3 bases had no gene match. The CDR3 sequence is CASSSGGRYEQYF. The CDR3, as DNA: TGTGCCAGCAGTTCAGGGGGCCGGTACGAGCAGTACTTC.

The V call is TRBV5-1, the J call TRBJ1-2; D call uncertain. Germline loops: CDR1 SGHRS, CDR2 YFSETQ. V was trimmed by 0 bases and J by 4 bases, leaving 10 bases between them. The CDR3 consists of 14 residues. CDR3 protein: CASSLDVGTYGYTF. CDR3 sequence (DNA): TGCGCCAGCAGCTTGGACGTAGGTACCTATGGCTACACCTTC. Supplemented by reference TRBV5-1 and TRBJ1-2, the full variable domain reads KAGVTQTPRYLIKTRGQQVTLSCSPISGHRSVSWYQQTPGQGLQFLFEYFSETQRNKGNFPGRFSGRQFSNSRSEMNVSTLELGDSALYLCASSLDVGTYGYTFGSGTRLTVV.

CDR3 protein: CASSLGTGQDTQYF. CDR3 DNA sequence: TGCGCCAGCAGCTTGGGGACAGGGCAAGATACGCAGTATTTT. The V and J genes are TRBV5-1 and TRBJ2-3; 8 bases align to TRBD1. The CDR3 runs to 14 residues. With 0 bases clipped from V and 5 bases from J, the junction kept 2 bases outside the gene matches. Germline lookup yields CDR1 SGHRS and CDR2 YFSETQ.

The CDR3 nucleotides read TGTGCCAGTAGTAGGGAGGGGCGCGAGTACAATGAGCAGTTCTTC. It encodes CASSREGREYNEQFF. The chain joins TRBV19 to TRBJ2-1; TRBD2 agrees at 7 bases. J lost 4 bases, V lost 4 bases, and 7 bases had no gene match. Germline-derived CDR1 and CDR2 are LNHDA and SQIVND (reference sequence). This CDR3 is built from 15 residues.

This chain connects TRBV7-9 to TRBJ1-2, with TRBD1 matching over 11 bases. The CDR3 is 16 residues long. The germline gives CDR1 SEHNR, CDR2 FQNEAQ (reference sequence). V shed 0 bases, J shed 7 bases, and the junction held 7 bases outside the gene matches. The CDR3 is CASSLASGTGGAGYTF. CDR3 nucleotides: TGTGCCAGCAGCTTAGCTTCCGGGACAGGGGGTGCTGGCTACACCTTC.

This clone appeared many times. The chain uses TRBV18 and TRBJ1-2; D might be TRBD1 (5 bases). CDR1 is KGHSH, CDR2 LQKENI, per germline. The CDR3 loop spans 14 amino acids. With 3 bases removed from V and 8 bases from J, the gap between germline ends came to 16 bases. The CDR3 sequence is CASSPVTASSGYTF. CDR3 in DNA: TGTGCCAGCTCACCCGTGACAGCCAGTTCCGGCTACACCTTC.

Comments on this clone: This sample includes further DNA sequences coding for the same CDR3. V and J are TRBV3-1 (or the pseudogene TRBV3-2) and TRBJ1-1, with unresolved D. Germline V gene sequence: CDR1 LGHDT, CDR2 YNNKEL (reference sequence). V lost 1 base and J 2 bases, leaving 5 bases between the germline ends. The CDR3 has 13 amino acids. The CDR3 nucleotides are TGTGCCAGCAGCCAAGGACTCAACACTGAAGCTTTCTTT. Protein sequence: CASSQGLNTEAFF.

This clone showed up just once. The chain's CDR3 is CATTNSGGPYEQYF. The CDR3 DNA sequence: TGTGCCACCACCAATAGCGGCGGCCCCTACGAGCAGTACTTC. The rearrangement uses TRBV6-5 and TRBJ2-7; D is perhaps TRBD2 (6 bases). CDR3 length: 14 amino acids. The germline gives CDR1 MNHEY, CDR2 SVGAGI. V was pared by 10 bases and J by 2 bases, with 18 bases between.

This chain links TRBV3-1 (or the pseudogene TRBV3-2) with TRBJ2-1; 8 bases are a match to TRBD2. The CDR3 totals 18 residues. Germline V gene data show CDR1 as LGHDT and CDR2 as YNNKEL (reference sequence). Losses at the gene ends were 1 base for V and 5 bases for J; bases not matched to a gene: 13. CDR3 residues: CASSQGRWREVVHNEQFF. CDR3 DNA sequence: TGTGCCAGCAGCCAAGGTCGGTGGCGGGAGGTAGTCCACAATGAGCAGTTCTTC.

The J gene is TRBJ2-2, the V gene TRBV19, with D maybe TRBD1 (6 bases). The V gene lost 6 bases and the J gene lost 0 bases, with 11 bases spanning the gap. The CDR3 has 15 amino acids. Germline V gene data show CDR1 as LNHDA and CDR2 as SQIVND (reference sequence). DNA of the CDR3: TGTGCCAGTAGACAAGGACAGACGAACACCGGGGAGCTGTTTTTT. Its protein is CASRQGQTNTGELFF.

CDR3 nucleotides: TGTGCCAGCTCACCTGGACAGGGGGTAGGCGAGCAGTACTTC. Residues: CASSPGQGVGEQYF. The chain recombines TRBV18 with TRBJ2-7; 10 positions match TRBD1. V lost 3 bases to trimming and J lost 6 bases; unmatched junction nucleotides: 5. Per germline, CDR1 KGHSH and CDR2 LQKENI. This CDR3 region has 14 residues.

This chain uses TRBV5-4 with TRBJ2-3; the match to TRBD1 covers 7 bases. Germline-derived CDR1 and CDR2 are SGHNT and YYREEE (reference sequence). Trimming took 0 bases from V and 2 from J; bases not matched to a gene: 3. The CDR3 loop spans 15 amino acids. The CDR3 sequence: CASSLGGQSTDTQYF. CDR3 DNA sequence: TGTGCCAGCAGCTTGGGGGGACAGTCCACAGATACGCAGTATTTT.

The chain couples TRBV5-4 to TRBJ2-1, with 9 bases that match TRBD2. This CDR3 is built from 16 residues. Germline CDR1 and CDR2: SGHNT and YYREEE (reference sequence). V dropped 0 bases and J dropped 3; count of bases not matched to a gene: 4. The CDR3 protein is CASSLDGGRVYNEQFF. The CDR3 DNA follows: TGTGCCAGCAGCTTGGACGGCGGGAGGGTCTACAATGAGCAGTTCTTC. Drawing the rest from reference TRBV5-4 and TRBJ2-1, the complete variable domain is ETGVTQSPTHLIKTRGQQVTLRCSSQSGHNTVSWYQQALGQGPQFIFQYYREEENGRGNFPPRFSGLQFPNYSSELNVNALELDDSALYLCASSLDGGRVYNEQFFGPGTRLTVL.

The chain couples TRBV30 to TRBJ1-2; 9 nucleotides align to TRBD1. The V gene's germline CDR1 is GTSNPN and CDR2 SVGIG (reference sequence). This CDR3 is 12 amino acids long. As DNA, the CDR3 is TGTGCTTTTCAGACAGGGGGCTATGGCTACACCTTC. As protein: CAFQTGGYGYTF.

V gene TRBV6-5 combines with J gene TRBJ1-1; perhaps TRBD1 as D (5 bases). CDR3 length: 14 residues. V was shortened by 2 bases and J by 7 bases, with 14 bases between the two germline ends. The germline CDR1 and CDR2 sequences are MNHEY and SVGAGI. In DNA, the CDR3 is TGTGCCAGCAGTTACCAAGGGGACCGCAGTGAAGCTTTCTTT. Protein product: CASSYQGDRSEAFF.

This clone was picked up one time. The chain employs TRBV4-1 and TRBJ2-7, with D unresolved. The CDR3 is 11 residues long. Looked up from germline, CDR1 is MGHRA and CDR2 is YSYEKL. Trimming removed 3 bases from V and 3 bases from J, with 3 bases in between. The CDR3 loop reads CASSHLYEQYF. The CDR3 coding sequence is TGCGCCAGCAGCCATCTCTACGAGCAGTACTTC.

This chain links TRBV5-1 with TRBJ1-2, with a tentative D call TRBD1 (5 bases). V shed 0 bases and J shed 4 bases, with 13 bases lying between them. This CDR3 has 15 residues. Per the germline V gene, CDR1 is SGHRS and CDR2 is YFSETQ. CDR3 amino acids: CASSLVRGSFYGYTF. In DNA form, the CDR3 reads TGCGCCAGCAGCTTGGTACGGGGCTCCTTCTATGGCTACACCTTC. Variable domain in full (rest from reference TRBV5-1 and TRBJ1-2): KAGVTQTPRYLIKTRGQQVTLSCSPISGHRSVSWYQQTPGQGLQFLFEYFSETQRNKGNFPGRFSGRQFSNSRSEMNVSTLELGDSALYLCASSLVRGSFYGYTFGSGTRLTVV.

This clone showed up just a few times. V and J are TRBV10-3 and TRBJ1-3; no clear D. CDR1 and CDR2 (germline): ENHRY, SYGVKD. V lost 6 bases, J lost 0 bases, and 9 bases lay in between. The CDR3 totals 14 residues. The CDR3 nucleotides are TGTGCCATCAGATTGGATAACTCTGGAAACACCATATATTTT. Protein product: CAIRLDNSGNTIYF.

The CDR3: CAISVASLGDTQYF. The CDR3 region has the DNA TGTGCCATCAGTGTTGCGAGTCTGGGAGATACGCAGTATTTT. The chain couples TRBV10-3 to TRBJ2-3, with no clear D. Germline-derived CDR1 and CDR2 are ENHRY and SYGVKD. Trimming took off 4 bases at V and 5 bases at J, with 13 bases between the two ends. The CDR3 sequence is 14 residues long.

J is TRBJ2-2 and V is TRBV19; no clear D. In germline, CDR1 is LNHDA, CDR2 SQIVND (reference sequence). This CDR3 has 11 residues. The V end was cut by 4 bases, the J end by 8 bases, with 5 bases between. The CDR3 region is CASSSRGELFF. Written as DNA, the CDR3 is TGTGCCAGTAGTAGTCGAGGGGAGCTGTTTTTT. The full variable domain, in which reference TRBV19 and TRBJ2-2 provide the parts outside the CDR3, is DGGITQSPKYLFRKEGQNVTLSCEQNLNHDAMYWYRQDPGQGLRLIYYSQIVNDFQKGDIAEGYSVSREKKESFPLTVTSAQKNPTAFYLCASSSRGELFFGEGSRLTVL.

The rearrangement joins TRBV7-2 to TRBJ1-1, with D perhaps matching TRBD1 (5 bases). The V gene's germline CDR1 is SGHTA and CDR2 FQGNSA. The CDR3 is made up of 13 amino acids. The ends were cut back, 1 base at V and 4 bases at J, with 7 bases in the middle. CDR3 sequence (DNA): TGTGCCAGCAGCTTAGGAGGGGTCACTGAAGCTTTCTTT. This translates into CASSLGGVTEAFF.

This chain joins TRBV28 and TRBJ2-7, with TRBD1 as a possible D gene (7 bases). V shed 1 base and J shed 7 bases, with 26 bases lying between them. Germline V gives CDR1 MDHEN, CDR2 SYDVKM. The CDR3 has 18 amino acids. CDR3 sequence: CASSLSFQGGVPLLEQYF. The CDR3 nucleotides read TGTGCCAGCAGTTTATCCTTCCAGGGGGGAGTTCCCCTGTTGGAGCAGTACTTC.

This clone was counted only a few times. The V call is TRBV5-4, the J call TRBJ2-7; 9 bases match TRBD2. The CDR3 runs to 14 residues. Germline V gives CDR1 SGHNT, CDR2 YYREEE (reference sequence). V shed 4 bases and J 1 base; nucleotides not matched to a gene: 3. This CDR3 reads CASSPGLASYEQYF. DNA for the CDR3: TGTGCCAGCAGCCCGGGACTAGCTTCCTACGAGCAGTACTTC.

The chain employs TRBV12-3 or TRBV12-4 and TRBJ2-7; the match to TRBD2 covers 7 bases. CDR3 length: 12 amino acids. Losses at the gene ends were 7 bases for V and 3 bases for J; bases not matched to a gene: 3. CDR3 in amino acids: CASTRDYYEQYF. CDR3 nucleotide sequence: TGTGCCAGCACCAGGGACTACTACGAGCAGTACTTC.